The 16 T cell receptor beta chains given below trace back to one sample, sequenced in a study of blood T cell repertoires in COVID-19. Measured with immunoSEQ multiplex PCR; TCRdb has only the in-frame clones, and not every one. The sample lists approximately 300,000 clones, around nine tenths occurring once. The material sequenced was peripheral blood. All receptors derive from a woman in her forties or fifties with active or convalescent COVID-19.

This rearrangement joins TRBV5-6 to TRBJ1-5; TRBD1 matches at 9 bases. Germline V gene sequence: CDR1 SGHDT, CDR2 YYEEEE. V lost 1 base to trimming and J lost 4 bases; unmatched junction nucleotides: 6. This CDR3 contains 16 residues. CDR3: CASSLRYGQGNQPQHF. CDR3 DNA sequence: TGTGCCAGCAGCTTGAGATACGGACAGGGGAATCAGCCCCAGCATTTT.

This clone has more than one count but fewer than ten. The chain carries TRBV5-4 and TRBJ1-1; 7 nucleotides agree with TRBD1. Germline V gene data show CDR1 as SGHNT and CDR2 as YYREEE (reference sequence). CDR3 size: 14 residues. Trimming cost V 3 bases and J 4 bases; bases outside gene matches: 6. CDR3 region: CASSSGQVGTEAFF. CDR3 nucleotide sequence: TGTGCCAGCAGCTCCGGACAGGTTGGCACTGAAGCTTTCTTT.

V is TRBV2 and J is TRBJ2-1, with 8 bases identical to TRBD2. Germline V gene sequence: CDR1 SNHLY, CDR2 FYNNEI. The CDR3 contains 15 residues. J lost 1 base, V lost 4 bases, and 3 bases had no gene match. DNA for the CDR3: TGTGCCAGCAGTGTCGGCGGGGGGTCCTACAATGAGCAGTTCTTC. This sequence encodes CASSVGGGSYNEQFF.

The V call is TRBV2, the J call TRBJ1-1, with 7 bases that match TRBD1. Germline V CDR1 and CDR2: SNHLY, FYNNEI. Trimming at V came to 6 bases and at J to 1 base, leaving 5 bases not matched to a gene. This CDR3 contains 14 residues. The CDR3 spells CASRRQGKNTEAFF. The CDR3 nucleotides read TGTGCCAGCAGGAGACAGGGCAAGAACACTGAAGCTTTCTTT.

The rearrangement joins TRBV4-3 to TRBJ1-3; D remains ambiguous. V was clipped by 6 bases and J by 0 bases, with 12 bases between them. The CDR3 covers 15 residues. CDR1 and CDR2 from the germline V gene are LGHNA and YSLEER. DNA of the CDR3: TGCGCCAGCAGTCGGGATCTAAGCTCTGGAAACACCATATATTTT. Protein product: CASSRDLSSGNTIYF.

The V and J genes are TRBV27 and TRBJ2-5; 9 bases fit TRBD1. Germline-derived CDR1 and CDR2 are MNHEY and SMNVEV (reference sequence). The CDR3 spans 14 residues. The CDR3 DNA follows: TGTCCTCACCTCACCGGGACAGGGTACGAGACCCAGTACTTC. This gives the protein CPHLTGTGYETQYF.

This clone was found a few times. The genes are TRBV27 and TRBJ2-7; maybe TRBD1 (5 bases). Deletions cut 3 bases from V and 3 bases from J, with 15 bases between. This CDR3 spans 15 amino acids. Germline CDR1 MNHEY, CDR2 SMNVEV (reference sequence). The CDR3 DNA reads TGTGCCAGCAGTTTTGATCTGGGGCGCGTCTACGAGCAGTACTTC. Translating gives CASSFDLGRVYEQYF.

The chain uses TRBV7-9 and TRBJ1-1; TRBD1 matches at 7 bases. There are 14 residues in the CDR3. Unmatched junction bases numbered 5, after V lost 3 bases and J lost 4 bases. CDR1 is SEHNR and CDR2 is FQNEAQ in the germline V gene (reference sequence). The CDR3 region is CASSFQGGVTEAFF. The DNA for the CDR3 is TGTGCCAGCAGCTTCCAGGGGGGTGTCACTGAAGCTTTCTTT.

V and J are TRBV5-6 and TRBJ1-3; the D gene is possibly TRBD1 (5 bases). V lost 6 bases, J lost 4 bases, and 17 bases lay in between. The CDR3 runs 15 residues. Germline V lookup: CDR1 SGHDT, CDR2 YYEEEE. The CDR3 region is CASTRRGSGGNTIYF. Written as DNA, the CDR3 is TGTGCCAGCACCAGGAGGGGTTCCGGAGGAAACACCATATATTTT.

A single count supports this clone. V is TRBV5-6 and J is TRBJ1-2; D might be TRBD1 (5 bases). Germline CDR1 SGHDT, CDR2 YYEEEE. V shed 0 bases and J shed 4 bases, with 13 bases lying between them. CDR3 length equals 15 residues. The CDR3 loop is CASSLDRSNPYGYTF. The CDR3 DNA sequence: TGTGCCAGCAGCTTGGACAGGTCCAACCCCTATGGCTACACCTTC.

The chain couples TRBV4-2 to TRBJ2-2; 9 positions match TRBD2. CDR1 and CDR2 (germline): LGHNA, YNFKEQ. The CDR3 extends over 14 amino acids. The junction had 1 base not matched to a gene; V was cut back by 1 base and J by 7 bases. CDR3: CASSQALAGGELFF. CDR3 in DNA: TGTGCCAGCAGCCAAGCACTAGCGGGCGGGGAGCTGTTTTTT.

The chain is built from TRBV27 and TRBJ2-2; 12 bases are shared with TRBD2. J was trimmed by 5 bases and V by 5 bases; bases with no gene match: 6. This CDR3 contains 16 residues. The V gene's germline CDR1 is MNHEY and CDR2 SMNVEV (reference sequence). The CDR3 sequence is CASSPSGRGGTGELFF. Here the CDR3 DNA reads TGTGCCAGCAGTCCTAGCGGGAGGGGAGGGACCGGGGAGCTGTTTTTT.

This chain joins TRBV28 and TRBJ2-7; tentative D call: TRBD2 (5 bases). The CDR3 is made up of 13 amino acids. Trimming cost V 8 bases and J 3 bases, with 14 bases left between them. The germline V gene has CDR1 MDHEN and CDR2 SYDVKM. The chain's CDR3 is CASGSGIYYEQYF. The CDR3 nucleotides are TGTGCCAGCGGGAGCGGAATATACTACGAGCAGTACTTC.

The chain has TRBV4-3 and TRBJ2-3; 9 nucleotides align to TRBD2. V gave up 0 bases and J gave up 3 bases; unmatched junction bases: 7. Per germline, CDR1 LGHNA and CDR2 YSLEER. There are 17 residues in the CDR3. DNA of the CDR3: TGCGCCAGCAGCCAAGAAGGGCCTAGCGGGGATACAGATACGCAGTATTTT. It codes for CASSQEGPSGDTDTQYF.

V gene TRBV24-1 combines with J gene TRBJ1-2; a weak D match, TRBD1 (5 bases). V was clipped by 2 bases and J by 2 bases, with 14 bases between them. CDR3 size: 16 residues. Per germline, CDR1 KGHDR and CDR2 SFDVKD. CDR3 bases: TGTGCCACCAGTGATTCCCGGGACTCATACAACTATGGCTACACCTTC. Its protein is CATSDSRDSYNYGYTF.

The V call is TRBV28, the J call TRBJ1-5; 10 positions agree with TRBD1. The CDR3 has 15 amino acids. After removal of 6 bases from V and 4 bases from J, the junction contained 6 bases not matched to a gene. The germline V gene has CDR1 MDHEN and CDR2 SYDVKM. CDR3 sequence reads: CASRAPGQGNQPQHF. The CDR3 bases are TGTGCCAGCAGGGCTCCGGGACAGGGGAATCAGCCCCAGCATTTT.